These 9 T cell receptor beta chains came from one sample sequenced in a study of cytomegalovirus exposure and HLA in healthy donors. Some clones are missing from TCRdb's copy, which holds only in-frame ones; the method was immunoSEQ multiplex PCR. The profile shows 300,000 to 350,000 clones, approximately 86% of them singletons. The material sequenced was PBMCs. These receptors all stem from a young man in good health and CMV-seronegative.

The chain recombines TRBV11-1 with TRBJ2-1, with a weak D call TRBD1 (5 bases). V was trimmed by 4 bases and J by 8 bases, leaving 21 bases between them. CDR1 is SGHAT and CDR2 is FQDESV in the germline V gene (reference sequence). CDR3 size: 16 residues. CDR3 bases: TGTGCCAGCAGCTCCTTCAACGGACAAGTTGGGGATGAGCAGTTCTTC. As protein: CASSSFNGQVGDEQFF. The full variable domain, completed using reference TRBV11-1 and TRBJ2-1, is EAEVAQSPRYKITEKSQAVAFWCDPISGHATLYWYRQILGQGPELLVQFQDESVVDDSQLPKDRFSAERLKGVDSTLKIQPAELGDSAMYLCASSSFNGQVGDEQFFGPGTRLTVL.

The V gene is TRBV2, the J gene TRBJ2-1; 10 positions agree with TRBD2. The CDR3 sequence is 14 residues long. After removal of 8 bases from V and 6 bases from J, the junction contained 7 bases not matched to a gene. Per the germline V gene, CDR1 is SNHLY and CDR2 is FYNNEI. The DNA of the CDR3 is TGTGCCAGCCAAGCGGGGGGGCCGGCCAATGAGCAGTTCTTC. It specifies CASQAGGPANEQFF. The whole variable domain, filled in from reference TRBV2 and TRBJ2-1, reads EPEVTQTPSHQVTQMGQEVILRCVPISNHLYFYWYRQILGQKVEFLVSFYNNEISEKSEIFDDQFSVERPDGSNFTLKIRSTKLEDSAMYFCASQAGGPANEQFFGPGTRLTVL.

The gene calls are TRBV5-1 and TRBJ1-1; D is unclear. V gave up 5 bases and J gave up 11 bases, with 19 bases separating them. The germline CDR1 and CDR2 sequences are SGHRS and YFSETQ. The CDR3 is 13 residues long. The CDR3 loop reads CASSVGETRPAFF. The DNA for the CDR3 is TGCGCCAGCAGTGTTGGGGAAACTAGACCTGCTTTCTTT.

This rearrangement joins TRBV11-2 to TRBJ2-1; D might be TRBD2 (6 bases). The germline gives CDR1 SGHAT, CDR2 FQNNGV. The CDR3 is 14 amino acids. Trimming pared 5 bases from V and 5 bases from J, leaving 13 bases between. For the CDR3, the DNA is TGTGCCAGCAGCCACGGGACTCTAAACAATGAGCAGTTCTTC. It translates to CASSHGTLNNEQFF.

In DNA form, the CDR3 reads TGCGCCAGCAGCCGAGAGACAGGGACTAATGAAAAACTGTTTTTT. It translates to CASSRETGTNEKLFF. The chain employs TRBV4-1 and TRBJ1-4; 7 bases fit TRBD1. The CDR3 runs to 15 residues. Germline CDR1 reads MGHRA; CDR2 reads YSYEKL. The ends lost 4 bases at V and 2 bases at J; junction bases unmatched: 4.

V is TRBV27 and J is TRBJ1-5; D is ambiguous. Trimming removed 1 base at V and 7 bases at J, with 14 bases between. The CDR3 totals 15 residues. Germline values: CDR1 MNHEY, CDR2 SMNVEV (reference sequence). The CDR3 DNA reads TGTGCCAGCAGTTTATTATGGGGAGCCAGCCAGCCCCAGCATTTT. Encoded protein: CASSLLWGASQPQHF.

The chain couples TRBV5-1 to TRBJ1-1; no definite D call. The CDR3 spans 16 residues. Trimming cost V 0 bases and J 6 bases, with 18 bases left between them. The germline V gene encodes CDR1 SGHRS and CDR2 YFSETQ. DNA of the CDR3: TGCGCCAGCAGCTTGGGAGGTTGGGTTATTAACGCTGAAGCTTTCTTT. As protein: CASSLGGWVINAEAFF.

The J gene is TRBJ2-7, the V gene TRBV2; D perhaps matches TRBD1 (5 bases). Germline V lookup: CDR1 SNHLY, CDR2 FYNNEI. The V gene lost 3 bases and the J gene lost 0 bases, with 15 bases spanning the gap. There are 16 residues in the CDR3. The DNA of the CDR3 is TGTGCCAGCAGTGAGGGGCCCCTAACCCCCTCCTACGAGCAGTACTTC. This sequence encodes CASSEGPLTPSYEQYF.

V is TRBV9 and J is TRBJ1-2; D gene ambiguous. V lost 0 bases and J 1 base, leaving 16 bases between the germline ends. CDR1 is SGDLS and CDR2 is YYNGEE in the germline V gene. This CDR3 is built from 17 residues. The CDR3 protein is CASSVVSTAGRNYGYTF. The CDR3, as DNA: TGTGCCAGCAGCGTAGTATCCACAGCAGGCCGTAACTATGGCTACACCTTC.